This passage covers 8 T cell receptor beta chains from one sample sequenced in a study of shared clonotypes between healthy human individuals. The data were produced by immunoSEQ multiplex PCR, yet TCRdb's version contains in-frame clones alone and is incomplete. The data contain roughly 1,000,000 clones, around 78% of them singletons. Sequenced input: memory CD4+ T cells from PBMCs. The subset was: CD45RA-negative fraction. These receptors all come from a man aged 18 to 29 in good health. Some clones in this sample may be carry-over from other donors' samples.

In this sample, this clone turned up a few times. A much larger clone lies a single base off, so this may be a read error. The same CDR3 arises from other DNA sequences in this sample as well. This sequence joins TRBV29-1 and TRBJ1-5; D not resolved. V lost 4 bases and J 0 bases, leaving 4 bases between the germline ends. The CDR3 contains 12 residues. Germline assignment: CDR1 SQVTM and CDR2 ANQGSEA. The CDR3 DNA is TGCAGCGTTGCGGGTAGCAATCAGCCCCAGCATTTT. As protein: CSVAGSNQPQHF.

The chain is built from TRBV2 and TRBJ2-7; weak D call: TRBD2 (6 bases). Trimming cost V 1 base and J 5 bases, with 15 bases left between them. Germline values: CDR1 SNHLY, CDR2 FYNNEI. CDR3 length equals 15 residues. The CDR3 DNA reads as TGTGCCAGCAGTGAAGGAGGGACTCCGAGCGACGAGCAGTACTTC. It codes for CASSEGGTPSDEQYF.

The J gene is TRBJ1-4, the V gene TRBV5-4; D gene uncertain. Per germline, CDR1 SGHNT and CDR2 YYREEE (reference sequence). The CDR3 is 14 residues long. V shed 4 bases and J shed 8 bases, with 15 bases lying between them. Here the CDR3 DNA reads TGTGCCAGCAGCCGCGGCGGAGTCGAGGAAAAACTGTTTTTT. Its protein product is CASSRGGVEEKLFF.

This clone appeared a few times. The chain couples TRBV7-8 to TRBJ2-1; the D is unclear. Germline CDR1 SGHVS, CDR2 FQNEAQ. Trimming cost V 6 bases and J 0 bases, with 12 bases left between them. The CDR3 loop spans 15 amino acids. The CDR3 DNA follows: TGTGCCAGCAGTTCCACTTGGGTCTCCTACAATGAGCAGTTCTTC. Protein product: CASSSTWVSYNEQFF. The whole variable domain, filled in from reference TRBV7-8 and TRBJ2-1, reads GAGVSQSPRYKVAKRGQDVALRCDPISGHVSLFWYQQALGQGPEFLTYFQNEAQLDKSGLPSDRFFAERPEGSVSTLKIQRTQQEDSAVYLCASSSTWVSYNEQFFGPGTRLTVL.

The J gene is TRBJ2-2, the V gene TRBV2, with D uncertain. The V and J ends lost 3 bases and 6 bases respectively, with 14 bases between them. Germline V lookup: CDR1 SNHLY, CDR2 FYNNEI. The CDR3 sequence is 15 residues long. CDR3 protein: CASSDTQGGPGELFF. CDR3 coding DNA: TGTGCCAGCAGTGATACCCAAGGCGGCCCCGGGGAGCTGTTTTTT.

The J gene is TRBJ2-7, the V gene TRBV7-9, with TRBD1 matching 8 bases. J was trimmed by 1 base and V by 5 bases; bases with no gene match: 4. There are 14 residues in the CDR3. Germline CDR1 reads SEHNR; CDR2 reads FQNEAQ (reference sequence). The CDR3 DNA is TGTGCCAGCAGCGTCAGGACAGGGTCCTACGAGCAGTACTTC. Amino acids: CASSVRTGSYEQYF.

The rearrangement uses TRBV7-2 and TRBJ2-2; 12 nucleotides agree with TRBD1. The V segment lost 0 bases and the J segment 7 bases; nucleotides outside the gene matches: 9. Germline CDR1 reads SGHTA; CDR2 reads FQGNSA. This CDR3 region has 18 residues. In nucleotides, the CDR3 is TGTGCCAGCAGCTTAGCGAGTGCGGGGACAGGGGGCATCGGGGAGCTGTTTTTT. As protein: CASSLASAGTGGIGELFF. Full variable domain (outside the CDR3, taken from reference TRBV7-2 and TRBJ2-2): GAGVSQSPSNKVTEKGKDVELRCDPISGHTALYWYRQSLGQGLEFLIYFQGNSAPDKSGLPSDRFSAERTGGSVSTLTIQRTQQEDSAVYLCASSLASAGTGGIGELFFGEGSRLTVL.

The chain employs TRBV19 and TRBJ2-3, with D hard to call. Deletions cut 3 bases from V and 2 bases from J, with 3 bases between. Germline V CDR1 and CDR2: LNHDA, SQIVND (reference sequence). This CDR3 region has 12 residues. The CDR3 DNA follows: TGTGCCAGTAGTATGGACACAGATACGCAGTATTTT. This gives the protein CASSMDTDTQYF.